The clone carrying this T cell receptor (beta chain) was seen only once. Its antigen is undetermined. Germline V gene sequence: CDR1 SGHVS, CDR2 FNYEAQ. CDR3 size: 14 residues. J gave up 6 bases and V 7 bases, and 8 bases lay outside the gene matches. The data stem from a study of cytomegalovirus exposure and HLA in healthy donors. Overall study results and limits: Analysis performed later found roughly 17,000 TCR beta sequences associated with HLA alleles at 0.05 false discovery rate. When analyzed later, a missense DCLRE1C variant was found to be linked to TCR beta V- and J-gene trimming. In a later analysis, several top co-occurrence clusters appeared linked to parvovirus B19, influenza, CMV and Epstein-Barr virus. Sequencing artifact likely explains a cluster of highly shared sequence variants.

PCR primers comprised 60 Vbeta and 13 Jbeta primers. Clones were sequenced by immunoSEQ multiplex PCR, and TCRdb holds only the in-frame ones, with some missing. The sample yields about 170,000 clones, approximately 85% seen once. Sequences were obtained from PBMCs. The chain is built from TRBV7-6 and TRBJ1-2, with 10 nucleotides matching TRBD1. This clonotype was sampled from a man between 25 and 39 years old in good health and CMV-seropositive. The CDR3 DNA is TGTGCCAGCACCCCCCTCGGGACAGGGGATGGCTACACCTTC. Protein sequence: CASTPLGTGDGYTF.